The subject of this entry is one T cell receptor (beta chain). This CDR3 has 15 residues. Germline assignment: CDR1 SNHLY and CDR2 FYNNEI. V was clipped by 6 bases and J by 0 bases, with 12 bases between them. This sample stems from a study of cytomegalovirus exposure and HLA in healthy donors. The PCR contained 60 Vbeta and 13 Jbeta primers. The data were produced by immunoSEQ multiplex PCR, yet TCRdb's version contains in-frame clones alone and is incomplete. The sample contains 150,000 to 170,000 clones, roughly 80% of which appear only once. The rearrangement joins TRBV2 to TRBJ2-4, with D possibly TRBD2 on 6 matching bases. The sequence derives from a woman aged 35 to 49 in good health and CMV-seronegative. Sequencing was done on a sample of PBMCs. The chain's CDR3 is CASRGGVLAKNIQYF. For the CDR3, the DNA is TGTGCCAGCAGGGGGGGAGTACTAGCCAAAAACATTCAGTACTTC.